The 15 T cell receptor delta chains in this list originate from one sample, sequenced in a study of gamma-delta T cells after stem cell transplantation. TCRdb reanalysed the RT-PCR reads via CATT. The profile shows 850 to 1,200 delta-chain clones, roughly 4% of them singletons. The sequencing sample was made of gamma-delta T cells. The receptors originated from a human donor. It is not recorded whose cells these are; they may come from a transplant donor.

This clone was recorded a few times. The protein TCRdb lists belongs to a much larger clone and differs from this DNA's translation at residue 3, which points to a read error; the protein shown is made from the DNA. The chain recombines TRDV2 with TRDJ1; 8 bases fit TRDD3. Germline assignment: CDR1 GEAIGNYY and CDR2 EKD. CDR3 length: 16 amino acids. This CDR3 is CAREALGVEDTDKLIF. The DNA for the CDR3 is TGTGCCCGTGAGGCACTGGGGGTGGAGGACACCGATAAACTCATCTTT.

With regard to this clone: TCRdb's entry gives the protein of a much larger clone, which mismatches this DNA's translation at residue 8, likely from a read error; the protein reported here is translated from the DNA. The gene calls are TRDV2 and TRDJ1; D is unresolved. The V gene's germline CDR1 is GEAIGNYY and CDR2 EKD. Deletions cut 1 base from V and 3 bases from J, with 14 bases between. The CDR3 contains 15 residues. The CDR3 DNA is TGTGCCTGTGACACGGTAGGAGGCTCCTCCGATAAACTCATCTTT. This translates into CACDTVGGSSDKLIF.

A note on this clone: A far larger clone is one nucleotide away, so this likely arose from a read error. V and J are TRDV2 and TRDJ1; weak D call: TRDD3 (6 bases). Germline V gene data show CDR1 as GEAIGNYY and CDR2 as EKD. Trimming removed 0 bases at V and 2 bases at J, with 24 bases between. The CDR3 has 19 amino acids. The CDR3 DNA sequence: TGTGCCTGTGACACCGCCTGGGGTAGACACCAACCTTCTACCGATAAACTCATCTTT. It specifies CACDTAWGRHQPSTDKLIF.

This clone was observed a handful of times. A much bigger clone sits one base away, suggesting this may be a read error. The sample contains more than one DNA sequence encoding this CDR3. The V gene is TRDV2, the J gene TRDJ1; 8 bases align to TRDD3. The CDR3 covers 22 residues. In germline, CDR1 is GEAIGNYY, CDR2 EKD. The junction had 26 bases not matched to a gene; V was cut back by 0 bases and J by 3 bases. This CDR3 reads CACDTVRVTGGSIKRTPDKLIF. CDR3 DNA: TGTGCCTGTGACACCGTAAGAGTCACTGGGGGTAGCATCAAACGGACGCCCGATAAACTCATCTTT.

By sample fraction, this clone is medium-sized. This likely reflects a read error, since a far larger clone is one base away. Distinct nucleotide sequences in the sample also encode this CDR3. The genes are TRDV2 and TRDJ1, with 10 bases matching TRDD3. The CDR3 runs 18 residues. Per the germline V gene, CDR1 is GEAIGNYY and CDR2 is EKD. CDR3 sequence (DNA): TGTGCCTGCGACACTGTACTCGGGGGATACGGGTCCACCGATAAACTCATCTTT. Protein: CACDTVLGGYGSTDKLIF.

This clone is medium-sized by share. The rearrangement joins TRDV2 to TRDJ2; TRDD3 matches 9 bases. Unmatched junction bases numbered 12, after V lost 2 bases and J lost 3 bases. Germline V gene sequence: CDR1 GEAIGNYY, CDR2 EKD. The CDR3 sequence is 18 residues long. This CDR3 is CACDKMGAGDTVTAQLFF. CDR3 in DNA: TGTGCCTGTGACAAAATGGGTGCTGGGGATACGGTGACAGCACAACTCTTCTTT.

About this clone itself: The protein TCRdb lists belongs to a much larger clone and differs from this DNA's translation at residue 13, which points to a read error; the protein shown is made from the DNA. The chain carries TRDV2 and TRDJ1; D remains ambiguous. Germline values: CDR1 GEAIGNYY, CDR2 EKD. CDR3 size: 15 residues. CDR3: CACDTVGDSSDKFIF. DNA for the CDR3: TGTGCCTGTGACACGGTAGGAGACTCCTCCGATAAATTCATCTTT.

This clone has more than one count but fewer than ten. A far larger clone is a single base away, which makes a read error likely. In the same sample, other DNA sequences code for this CDR3. The J gene is TRDJ2, the V gene TRDV2, with D unclear. The CDR3 is 16 amino acids. Germline V gives CDR1 GEAIGNYY, CDR2 EKD. V lost 4 bases to trimming and J lost 8 bases, with 22 bases between them. CDR3 coding DNA: TGTGCCTGTGAGCAGGTGGGTACCGAAGATTGGGCACAACTCTTCTTT. Encoded protein: CACEQVGTEDWAQLFF.

Worth noting for this clone: The protein recorded in TCRdb matches a much larger clone and deviates from this DNA's translation at residue 9, suggesting a read error; the protein here is obtained by translating the DNA. The CDR3 nucleotides are TGTGCCTGTGACACCGTTTCCCTGAGGGACTCCGTGGGGAACACCGATAAACTCATCTTT. Its translation is CACDTVSLRDSVGNTDKLIF. The V call is TRDV2, the J call TRDJ1; D is possibly TRDD3 (5 bases). The CDR3 contains 20 residues. Trimming took 0 bases from V and 0 from J, leaving 25 bases between them. The germline V gene has CDR1 GEAIGNYY and CDR2 EKD.

About this clone: The translation of this DNA and the TCRdb protein of a much larger clone differ at residue 9, probably owing to a read error; the protein shown here is translated from the DNA. The V and J genes are TRDV2 and TRDJ1; D is possibly TRDD3 (5 bases). Germline lookup yields CDR1 GEAIGNYY and CDR2 EKD. The CDR3 runs to 15 residues. Trimming took 4 bases from V and 4 from J, leaving 18 bases between them. The CDR3 loop is CACDNLLGLGDKLIF. The CDR3 bases are TGTGCCTGTGATAACCTGCTGGGTCTTGGCGATAAACTCATCTTT.

For this clone: The protein TCRdb gives is from a much larger clone and does not agree with this DNA's translation at residue 14, likely a read error; the protein shown here comes from the DNA. The CDR3 region has the DNA TGTGCCTGTGACCCACTAATTTCCTCCACGGCCGATAAACCCATCTTT. Translation: CACDPLISSTADKPIF. The chain recombines TRDV2 with TRDJ1; D perhaps matches TRDD2 (5 bases). Germline-derived CDR1 and CDR2 are GEAIGNYY and EKD. This CDR3 contains 16 residues.

As for this clone: The TCRdb record carries a much larger clone's protein, which differs from this DNA's translation at residue 10; a read error is the likely cause, and the protein listed here is the DNA translation. The chain couples TRDV2 to TRDJ1, with unresolved D. Between the trimmed V and J ends, which lost 0 bases and 4 bases, there was a span of 14 bases. There are 15 residues in the CDR3. CDR1 is GEAIGNYY and CDR2 is EKD in the germline V gene. The CDR3 reads CACDTVAQQFDKLIF. In DNA form, the CDR3 reads TGTGCCTGTGACACCGTGGCGCAGCAGTTCGATAAACTCATCTTT.

Concerning this clone itself: A far larger clone is one nucleotide away, so this likely arose from a read error. The same CDR3 can be traced to other DNA sequences in this sample. The chain couples TRDV2 to TRDJ1; 12 nucleotides align to TRDD3. The CDR3 has 17 amino acids. V lost 3 bases, J lost 9 bases, and 16 bases stayed unmatched. CDR1 and CDR2 from the germline V gene are GEAIGNYY and EKD. The CDR3 DNA follows: TGTGCCTGTGACCCCGTACTGGGGGATACAGGGGGACTGGAACTCATCTTT. Protein sequence: CACDPVLGDTGGLELIF.

About this clone: TCRdb has a much larger clone's protein, which differs at residue 5 from the translation of this DNA, likely because of a read error; what is shown is the protein translated from the DNA. The chain carries TRDV2 and TRDJ1, with TRDD3 matching over 8 bases. CDR3 length: 16 residues. Germline trimming cut 2 bases from V and 8 bases from J; bases unmatched to any gene: 15. Germline V lookup: CDR1 GEAIGNYY, CDR2 EKD. CDR3 DNA sequence: TGTGCCTGTGACATCGTGGGGGATTGGGAAAATGACAAACTCATCTTT. It yields the protein CACDIVGDWENDKLIF.

This clone was counted between two and nine times. The TCRdb protein comes from a much larger clone and disagrees with this DNA's translation at residue 10, likely due to a read error; the protein given here is derived from the DNA. CDR3 nucleotides: TGTGCCTGTGATCCCCTATCGGCACGGCCTGGGGGATACCAGGACCGGCTCATCTTT. Translated: CACDPLSARPGGYQDRLIF. The gene calls are TRDV2 and TRDJ1; 11 bases are shared with TRDD3. Germline CDR1 and CDR2: GEAIGNYY and EKD. The CDR3 is made up of 19 amino acids. With 4 bases clipped from V and 11 bases from J, the junction kept 26 bases outside the gene matches.